One sample yielded the 21 T cell receptor beta chains listed below, sequenced in a study of identical twins. One entry per CDR3 protein, called by TCRdb with MiXCR from the 5' RACE reads. Altogether hundreds of thousands of distinct CDR3 sequences are present, approximately 20% being singletons, with the ten largest covering roughly 0.5%. These data also formed part of another study, on yellow fever vaccine responses in identical twins.

The sequencing input was CD4+ T cells sorted from blood. All receptors derive from a woman between 18 and 30 years old in good health.

There are a few counts of this clonotype. The V gene is TRBV3-1, the J gene TRBJ1-2; D uncertain. Per germline, CDR1 LGHDT and CDR2 YNNKEL (reference sequence). Deletions cut 0 bases from V and 4 bases from J, with 6 bases between. This CDR3 has 13 residues. The CDR3 here is CASSQEGLYGYTF. The DNA of the CDR3 is TGTGCCAGCAGCCAAGAGGGCCTCTATGGCTACACCTTC.

This clonotype was counted a few times. This chain connects TRBV5-1 to TRBJ2-1, with D perhaps matching TRBD1 (8 bases). V lost 4 bases and J lost 9, with 20 bases in between. Per germline, CDR1 SGHRS and CDR2 YFSETQ. CDR3 length: 15 amino acids. Here the CDR3 DNA reads TGCGCCAGCAGCGGATTACAGGGGGGGCGCAGTGAGCAGTTCTTC. This encodes CASSGLQGGRSEQFF. The whole variable domain, filled in from reference TRBV5-1 and TRBJ2-1, reads KAGVTQTPRYLIKTRGQQVTLSCSPISGHRSVSWYQQTPGQGLQFLFEYFSETQRNKGNFPGRFSGRQFSNSRSEMNVSTLELGDSALYLCASSGLQGGRSEQFFGPGTRLTVL.

This clonotype turned up a few times. The chain couples TRBV7-9 to TRBJ2-5; 9 bases are a match to TRBD1. Germline assignment: CDR1 SEHNR and CDR2 FQNEAQ (reference sequence). With V trimmed by 3 bases and J by 5 bases, 4 bases remained unmatched. The CDR3 covers 14 residues. CDR3 coding DNA: TGTGCCAGCAGCTTTGGACAGGGGTTGGAGACCCAGTACTTC. Its translation: CASSFGQGLETQYF.

The CDR3 DNA reads TGTGCCATCAGTGAGTCCCCAGCCATGAACACTGAAGCTTTCTTT. Translated, it gives CAISESPAMNTEAFF. This sequence joins TRBV10-3 and TRBJ1-1; no definite D call. The CDR3 runs 15 residues. The germline V and J ends were trimmed by 0 bases and 0 bases, with 8 bases remaining between them. Germline CDR1 reads ENHRY; CDR2 reads SYGVKD.

This clonotype was seen more than once but under ten times. The chain's CDR3 is CASSPDRGGYEQYF. For the CDR3, the DNA is TGTGCCAGCAGCCCCGACAGGGGAGGCTACGAGCAGTACTTC. The genes are TRBV7-9 and TRBJ2-7; 8 nucleotides align to TRBD1. Germline V gene lookup returns CDR1 SEHNR and CDR2 FQNEAQ (reference sequence). Germline trimming cut 5 bases from V and 3 bases from J; bases unmatched to any gene: 6. This CDR3 has 14 residues.

This chain connects TRBV9 to TRBJ1-1; D remains ambiguous. Between the trimmed V and J ends, which lost 4 bases and 7 bases, there was a span of 14 bases. CDR1 is SGDLS, CDR2 YYNGEE, per germline. The CDR3 consists of 13 residues. CDR3 in amino acids: CASSHPPQVEAFF. The CDR3 DNA follows: TGTGCCAGCAGCCACCCCCCGCAGGTTGAAGCTTTCTTT.

This chain uses TRBV3-1 with TRBJ2-7, with unresolved D. CDR1 is LGHDT, CDR2 YNNKEL, per germline (reference sequence). The CDR3 is 12 amino acids. V lost 1 base and J 7 bases, leaving 8 bases between the germline ends. The CDR3 region has the DNA TGTGCCAGCAGCCAAGGCGAGTTTGAGCAGTACTTC. This sequence encodes CASSQGEFEQYF.

This clonotype was detected a few times. The CDR3 sequence: CASRPPGATGELFF. In DNA, the CDR3 is TGTGCCAGCCGTCCTCCCGGGGCAACCGGGGAGCTGTTTTTT. The chain couples TRBV6-1 to TRBJ2-2, with D perhaps TRBD1 or TRBD2 (5 bases each). V was pared by 8 bases and J by 5 bases, with 15 bases between. Per the germline V gene, CDR1 is MNHNS and CDR2 is SASEGT. The CDR3 is 14 amino acids.

The chain employs TRBV3-1 and TRBJ2-2, with 10 nucleotides matching TRBD2. Trimming removed 1 base from V and 1 base from J; junction bases left unmatched: 3. This CDR3 is built from 17 residues. Germline V lookup: CDR1 LGHDT, CDR2 YNNKEL (reference sequence). The DNA of the CDR3 is TGTGCCAGCAGCCAAGCCAGCGGGGGGGTGAACACCGGGGAGCTGTTTTTT. This codes for CASSQASGGVNTGELFF.

This chain links TRBV7-2 with TRBJ2-1; TRBD2 matches at 9 bases. Trimming took 2 bases from V and 8 from J; bases not matched to a gene: 13. Per germline, CDR1 SGHTA and CDR2 FQGNSA. This CDR3 contains 17 residues. The CDR3 is CASSLPSGLAGYYEQFF. DNA for the CDR3: TGTGCCAGCAGCTTACCGTCCGGGCTAGCGGGATATTATGAGCAGTTCTTC.

The chain employs TRBV24-1 and TRBJ2-2; D call uncertain. V lost 2 bases to trimming and J lost 7 bases, with 7 bases between them. From germline, CDR1 is KGHDR and CDR2 SFDVKD. The CDR3 is 13 amino acids. The CDR3: CATSDWQDGELFF. The CDR3 bases are TGTGCCACCAGTGATTGGCAGGACGGGGAGCTGTTTTTT.

The J gene is TRBJ2-1, the V gene TRBV7-3; no clear D gene. Germline CDR1 reads SGHTA; CDR2 reads FQGTGA. Trimming pared 1 base from V and 4 bases from J, leaving 8 bases between. The CDR3 loop spans 14 amino acids. CDR3 protein: CASSLKSSYNEQFF. The CDR3 region has the DNA TGTGCCAGCAGCTTAAAGTCGAGTTACAATGAGCAGTTCTTC.

The chain couples TRBV19 to TRBJ2-6; 7 positions match TRBD1. The CDR3 has 17 residues. The J segment lost 3 bases and the V segment lost 5 bases, leaving 10 bases of the junction unmatched. The germline V gene has CDR1 LNHDA and CDR2 SQIVND (reference sequence). Here the CDR3 reads CASSSQLDRVGANVLTF. CDR3 DNA: TGTGCCAGTAGTTCCCAACTCGACAGGGTTGGGGCCAACGTCCTGACTTTC.

The chain carries TRBV10-1 and TRBJ2-1; D tentatively reads TRBD1 or TRBD2 (5 bases each). This CDR3 comprises 13 residues. Germline CDR1 is WNHNN and CDR2 is SYGVQD (reference sequence). The V end lost 5 bases, the J end lost 10 bases, and 15 bases lay between the germline ends. The CDR3 bases are TGCGCCAGCAGTCAAGTCCCTGGGACGGAGCAGTTCTTC. Its protein product is CASSQVPGTEQFF.

This clonotype has more than one count but fewer than ten. V gene TRBV10-3 combines with J gene TRBJ2-7; maybe TRBD1 (6 bases). The CDR3 totals 12 residues. Germline V gives CDR1 ENHRY, CDR2 SYGVKD. V was trimmed by 2 bases and J by 7 bases, leaving 9 bases between them. The CDR3: CAISESTGEQYF. DNA of the CDR3: TGTGCCATCAGTGAGAGCACAGGGGAGCAGTACTTC.

The gene calls are TRBV4-1 and TRBJ2-2; D may be TRBD1 (5 bases). The CDR3 loop spans 16 amino acids. CDR1 and CDR2 (germline): MGHRA, YSYEKL. V was shortened by 2 bases and J by 1 base, with 11 bases between the two germline ends. The CDR3 protein is CASSQWVGLNTGELFF. The CDR3 DNA follows: TGCGCCAGCAGCCAATGGGTGGGGCTGAACACCGGGGAGCTGTTTTTT.

The chain combines TRBV20-1 with TRBJ2-2, with 7 bases identical to TRBD1. Germline CDR1 and CDR2: DFQATT and SNEGSKA (reference sequence). This CDR3 comprises 15 residues. V was pared by 6 bases and J by 3 bases, with 10 bases of the junction left unmatched. CDR3: CSAKKRTGDTGELFF. The DNA of the CDR3 is TGCAGTGCAAAGAAAAGGACAGGAGACACCGGGGAGCTGTTTTTT.

This clonotype was seen a handful of times. The chain recombines TRBV24-1 with TRBJ2-7, with 9 bases lining up with TRBD1. This CDR3 has 15 residues. V shed 5 bases and J 0 bases; nucleotides not matched to a gene: 4. Germline values: CDR1 KGHDR, CDR2 SFDVKD. The CDR3 protein is CATSGLTGGSYEQYF. The DNA of the CDR3 is TGTGCCACCAGTGGTCTGACAGGGGGCTCCTACGAGCAGTACTTC.

This rearrangement joins TRBV2 to TRBJ2-4; no clear D. CDR3 length: 14 residues. Trimming shortened V by 3 bases and J by 7 bases, and 13 bases separated the two germline ends. Germline lookup yields CDR1 SNHLY and CDR2 FYNNEI. The CDR3 nucleotides read TGTGCCAGCAGTGATAGGGTAGCAAATAACATTCAGTACTTC. Its translation is CASSDRVANNIQYF.

Only a few counts were recorded for this clonotype. V usage is TRBV12-3 or TRBV12-4 and J usage is TRBJ1-1, with D unclear. This CDR3 is built from 13 residues. V was trimmed by 7 bases and J by 1 base, leaving 10 bases between them. The CDR3 spells CASTQNWNTEAFF. In DNA, the CDR3 is TGTGCCAGCACCCAGAACTGGAACACTGAAGCTTTCTTT.

CDR3 nucleotides: TGCGCCAGCAGCTTGGGGAATAGGGCTGAGGCAGATACGCAGTATTTT. This codes for CASSLGNRAEADTQYF. V gene TRBV5-1 combines with J gene TRBJ2-3, with no clear D. V gave up 0 bases and J gave up 4 bases, with 15 bases separating them. There are 16 residues in the CDR3. The germline V gene encodes CDR1 SGHRS and CDR2 YFSETQ.